What follows is one TCR beta chain and its context. Its specificity is not known. IFN-gamma-secreting cells were captured from therapy product cells restimulated less than five hours with a CMV peptide pool. Sequencing was performed with immunoSEQ multiplex PCR; in TCRdb, only in-frame clones are kept and a portion is missing. The sample has several hundred clones; roughly 70% are singletons. This sample is part of a study of T cell therapy after organ transplantation. Study at large: Most therapy products contained multiple CMV specificities restricted through one or more HLA alleles. Findings and caveats of the study: Minimal repertoire change after therapy followed marked pretherapy expansions in nonresponders.

The ends were cut back, 5 bases at V and 0 bases at J, with 4 bases in the middle. The V gene's germline CDR1 is SQVTM and CDR2 ANQGSEA. The CDR3 totals 11 residues. The receptor was derived from a human patient who had received a solid organ transplant and had CMV disease. A subset of T cells may come from the graft donor. The sequenced sample was cultured CD8+ T cells. The chain links TRBV29-1 to TRBJ1-1; D not certain. CDR3 sequence (DNA): TGCAGCGTTCAAGTGAACACTGAAGCTTTCTTT. Translating it yields CSVQVNTEAFF. The whole variable domain, remainder taken from reference TRBV29-1 and TRBJ1-1, is SAVISQKPSRDICQRGTSLTIQCQVDSQVTMMFWYRQQPGQSLTLIATANQGSEATYESGFVIDKFPISRPNLTFSTLTVSNMSPEDSSIYLCSVQVNTEAFFGQGTRLTVV.